Given below is one TCR beta chain in context. During active infection, Seattle patients enrolled and were then monitored through disease. The entry originates in a study of blood T cell repertoires in COVID-19. Study-wide context: The samples span acute and convalescent COVID-19 from the United States, Italy and Spain.

Data came from immunoSEQ multiplex PCR; TCRdb stores just in-frame clones and leaves some out. The sample shows roughly 250,000 clones, about 91% of them seen only once. Germline lookup yields CDR1 LNHDA and CDR2 SQIVND (reference sequence). There are 15 residues in the CDR3. V trimming: 7 bases; J trimming: 2 bases; junction bases outside the gene matches: 10. This clonotype was obtained from a young adult with COVID-19, enrolled during active disease. The sequencing input was peripheral blood. The chain has TRBV19 and TRBJ1-1; 7 nucleotides align to TRBD1. The CDR3 reads CASTLGGTANTEAFF. The CDR3 nucleotides are TGTGCCAGTACCTTAGGGGGGACAGCAAACACTGAAGCTTTCTTT. Variable domain in full (rest from reference TRBV19 and TRBJ1-1): DGGITQSPKYLFRKEGQNVTLSCEQNLNHDAMYWYRQDPGQGLRLIYYSQIVNDFQKGDIAEGYSVSREKKESFPLTVTSAQKNPTAFYLCASTLGGTANTEAFFGQGTRLTVV.